This record concerns one TCR beta chain sequence. The antigen is not known. This specimen comes from a study of cytomegalovirus exposure and HLA in healthy donors. General study results and limits: An apparent linkage of common viral pathogens to several of the most significant clusters emerged in a later analysis. Association of 16,951 TCR beta sequences with HLA alleles was found at 0.05 false discovery rate in a later analysis. Within the data, a cluster of highly shared sequence variants was likely a sequencing artifact.

Researchers ran the PCR with 60 Vbeta and 13 Jbeta primers. The assay was immunoSEQ multiplex PCR, and TCRdb's table has in-frame clones only and misses some. The top ten hold roughly 2% of the sample, which has around 150,000 clones, around 77% seen once. Trimming removed 5 bases from V and 2 bases from J; junction bases left unmatched: 3. Per germline, CDR1 SNHLY and CDR2 FYNNEI. This CDR3 contains 14 residues. This rearrangement joins TRBV2 to TRBJ2-3; 8 bases are a match to TRBD1. The sequence was collected from a man aged 25-40 years in good health and CMV-seronegative. Specimen: PBMCs. As DNA, the CDR3 is TGTGCCAGCAGTACAGGGGGTTTCACAGATACGCAGTATTTT. Translated: CASSTGGFTDTQYF.